This is a list of T cell receptor beta chains from one sample in a study of cytomegalovirus exposure and HLA in healthy donors. The protocol was immunoSEQ multiplex PCR, while the TCRdb copy is restricted to in-frame clones and leaves out a portion. The sample holds fewer than 200,000 clones; approximately 72% are singletons and the top ten take around 6.8%. Source material: PBMCs. Source of these receptors: a man in his forties in good health and CMV-seropositive. CDR3s include the opening cysteine and the closing phenylalanine or tryptophan. The D gene is left open where the match is weak. A clone size is listed for some rows: how often the clone was seen (once, few, many), or a class if it is expanded.

v_call,clone_size,d_call,j_call,cdr3_aa,cdr3_nt
TRBV4-3,NA,TRBD1,TRBJ2-1,CASSRLTGVNEQFF,TGCGCCAGCAGCCGATTAACAGGGGTCAATGAGCAGTTCTTC
TRBV29-1,NA,TRBD1,TRBJ1-2,CSVNPGTGGRGF,TGCAGCGTTAACCCCGGGACAGGGGGAAGGGGATTC
TRBV12-5,NA,NA,TRBJ1-5,CASGQGPPGTQHF,TGTGCTAGTGGTCAGGGCCCCCCAGGGACCCAGCATTTT
TRBV5-1,NA,TRBD2,TRBJ2-3,CASSSRTSGGADTQYF,TGCGCCAGCAGCTCCCGGACTAGCGGGGGGGCAGATACGCAGTATTTT
TRBV7-2,once,NA,TRBJ2-3,CASRARLAASTDTQYF,TGTGCCAGTAGGGCGCGATTAGCGGCTAGCACAGATACGCAGTATTTT
TRBV7-8,NA,NA,TRBJ1-1,CASSLSRVMNTEAFF,TGTGCCAGCAGCTTATCCAGGGTCATGAACACTGAAGCTTTCTTT
TRBV7-2,once,NA,TRBJ2-7,CASSRGLGSSYEQYF,TGTGCCAGCAGCCGAGGACTGGGAAGCTCCTACGAGCAGTACTTC
TRBV7-9,NA,NA,TRBJ2-3,CASSPVLGRTDTQYF,TGTGCCAGCAGCCCAGTACTAGGTAGGACAGATACGCAGTATTTT
TRBV28,NA,TRBD1,TRBJ2-2,CASSSPGQGVNTGELFF,TGTGCCAGCAGCAGCCCCGGACAGGGAGTGAACACCGGGGAGCTGTTTTTT
TRBV6-5,once,TRBD1,TRBJ1-6,CASCPGQGISPLHF,TGTGCCAGCTGTCCGGGACAGGGGATTTCACCCCTCCACTTT
TRBV7-9,NA,TRBD1,TRBJ1-1,CASSSDRGSTEAFF,TGTGCCAGCAGCTCCGACAGGGGCTCCACTGAAGCTTTCTTT
TRBV19,NA,NA,TRBJ1-1,CASSSPPDRTFTEAFF,TGTGCCAGTAGTTCCCCTCCGGACAGAACCTTCACTGAAGCTTTCTTT
TRBV7-6,NA,TRBD2,TRBJ2-7,CASSLGGGYEQYF,TGTGCCAGCAGCTTAGGCGGGGGGTACGAGCAGTACTTC
TRBV7-2,once,TRBD2,TRBJ2-7,CASSLASGGRYEQYF,TGTGCCAGCAGCTTAGCCAGCGGGGGTAGGTACGAGCAGTACTTC
TRBV7-9,NA,NA,TRBJ2-2,CASSLAITGTGELFF,TGTGCCAGCAGCTTAGCTATTACAGGGACCGGGGAGCTGTTTTTT
TRBV18,NA,NA,TRBJ1-4,CASSPDDRPTNEKLFF,TGTGCCAGCTCACCAGACGACAGGCCAACTAATGAAAAACTGTTTTTT
TRBV13,NA,NA,TRBJ2-7,CASSLAGSSYEQYF,TGTGCCAGCAGCTTAGCAGGTAGCTCCTACGAGCAGTACTTC
TRBV4-3,many,NA,TRBJ1-2,CASSQERHLYGYTF,TGCGCCAGCAGCCAAGAGCGGCACCTCTATGGCTACACCTTC
TRBV5-1,NA,NA,TRBJ1-5,CASSLDGGTDSNQPQHF,TGCGCCAGCAGCTTGGATGGGGGGACCGATAGCAATCAGCCCCAGCATTTT
TRBV2,few,TRBD2,TRBJ2-3,CASSQTSLGTQYF,TGTGCCAGCAGTCAGACTAGCCTAGGAACGCAGTATTTT
TRBV19,NA,NA,TRBJ1-5,CASSITGRALRPQHF,TGTGCCAGTAGTATCACGGGCAGGGCCCTGCGGCCCCAGCATTTT
TRBV18,NA,TRBD2,TRBJ2-5,CASSPLAGGFQETQYF,TGTGCCAGCTCACCCCTAGCGGGGGGCTTCCAAGAGACCCAGTACTTC
TRBV27,few,NA,TRBJ2-2,CASSLQGARTGELFF,TGTGCCAGCAGTTTACAAGGGGCGCGCACCGGGGAGCTGTTTTTT
TRBV29-1,NA,TRBD2,TRBJ2-1,CSVRGAYDEQFF,TGCAGCGTGCGGGGGGCATACGATGAGCAGTTCTTC
TRBV29-1,NA,NA,TRBJ2-1,CSGEEKATHNEQFF,TGCAGCGGTGAGGAGAAAGCTACACACAATGAGCAGTTCTTC
TRBV6-6,NA,NA,TRBJ1-6,CASSGSSGEGGSPLHF,TGTGCCAGCAGCGGAAGCTCAGGGGAAGGGGGTTCACCCCTCCACTTT
TRBV27,NA,NA,TRBJ2-3,CASSPVAYSTDTQYF,TGTGCCAGCAGTCCCGTAGCGTACTCCACAGATACGCAGTATTTT
TRBV30,NA,NA,TRBJ2-3,CAWSDYDRTDTQYF,TGTGCCTGGAGTGACTACGACCGCACAGATACGCAGTATTTT
TRBV5-4,NA,TRBD2,TRBJ2-7,CASSLPAGEGYEQYF,TGTGCCAGCAGCTTGCCTGCGGGGGAGGGCTACGAGCAGTACTTC
TRBV18,NA,NA,TRBJ1-5,CASSPRGMGNQPQHF,TGTGCCAGCTCACCACGAGGGATGGGCAATCAGCCCCAGCATTTT
TRBV18,NA,NA,TRBJ2-3,CASSAGSTDTQYF,TGTGCCAGCTCAGCGGGGAGCACAGATACGCAGTATTTT
TRBV5-1,NA,TRBD2,TRBJ2-7,CASSFFSGGFNEQYF,TGCGCCAGCAGCTTTTTTAGCGGGGGGTTTAACGAGCAGTACTTC
TRBV6-5,NA,NA,TRBJ2-2,CASSKLQENTGELFF,TGTGCCAGCAGTAAGCTACAGGAGAACACCGGGGAGCTGTTTTTT
TRBV6-5,NA,NA,TRBJ2-1,CASSYVGAGNEQFF,TGTGCCAGCAGTTATGTGGGCGCGGGCAATGAGCAGTTCTTC
TRBV18,NA,NA,TRBJ1-1,CASSPTGLEGTEAFF,TGTGCCAGCTCCCCCACAGGGTTAGAGGGCACTGAAGCTTTCTTT
TRBV29-1,once,NA,TRBJ2-7,CSVTSSSYEQYF,TGCAGCGTGACTTCTAGCTCCTACGAGCAGTACTTC
TRBV6-6,NA,NA,TRBJ2-2,CASSYEDTGELFF,TGTGCCAGCAGTTACGAGGACACCGGGGAGCTGTTTTTT
TRBV5-5,NA,TRBD1,TRBJ2-7,CASSPIPGQGTYEQYF,TGTGCCAGCAGCCCAATACCGGGACAGGGAACCTACGAGCAGTACTTC
TRBV7-9,NA,NA,TRBJ1-6,CASSLAANSPLHF,TGTGCCAGCAGCTTAGCAGCTAATTCACCCCTCCACTTT
TRBV5-8,NA,NA,TRBJ1-5,CASSLGRSGTEYQPQHF,TGTGCCAGCAGCTTGGGGCGAAGTGGTACAGAATACCAGCCCCAGCATTTT
TRBV18,NA,NA,TRBJ1-6,CASSRRLGDKGPGSYNSPLHF,TGTGCCAGCTCACGTCGGTTAGGGGACAAAGGCCCGGGCTCCTATAATTCACCCCTCCACTTT
TRBV7-3,NA,NA,TRBJ2-7,CASSPGGRYEQYF,TGTGCCAGCAGCCCTGGAGGGAGGTACGAGCAGTACTTC
TRBV29-1,few,NA,TRBJ1-1,CSVGGGMNTEAFF,TGCAGCGTTGGAGGGGGTATGAACACTGAAGCTTTCTTT
TRBV15,NA,NA,TRBJ1-1,CATSRDTGEAFF,TGTGCCACCAGCAGAGACACCGGTGAAGCTTTCTTT
TRBV7-9,NA,TRBD1,TRBJ2-1,CASSATGTGVFNEQFF,TGTGCCAGCAGCGCGACCGGGACAGGGGTCTTCAATGAGCAGTTCTTC
TRBV18,NA,NA,TRBJ1-2,CASSPREGDGYTF,TGTGCCAGCTCACCCCGCGAGGGGGACGGCTACACCTTC
TRBV4-3,NA,TRBD1,TRBJ2-7,CASSQGPGGAYEQCF,TGCGCCAGCAGCCAAGGTCCAGGGGGAGCCTACGAGCAGTGCTTC
TRBV5-1,NA,TRBD1,TRBJ2-2,CASSQGTANTGELFF,TGCGCCAGCAGCCAGGGGACAGCGAACACCGGGGAGCTGTTTTTT
TRBV4-3,NA,TRBD1,TRBJ1-2,CASRPTGGTNYGYTF,TGCGCCAGCAGACCTACAGGGGGCACTAACTATGGCTACACCTTC
TRBV7-6,NA,TRBD1,TRBJ2-3,CASSPRQGTSTDTQYF,TGTGCCAGCAGTCCCCGACAGGGGACGAGCACAGATACGCAGTATTTT
TRBV7-9,few,NA,TRBJ1-6,CASSHAGGNSPLHF,TGTGCCAGCAGCCATGCAGGAGGTAATTCACCCCTCCACTTT